The rows below give T cell receptor beta chains drawn from one sample of a study of cytomegalovirus exposure and HLA in healthy donors. TCRdb's table, derived via immunoSEQ multiplex PCR, lists solely in-frame clones and lacks some. The data show approximately 160,000 clones, around four fifths seen once. Sequencing was performed on PBMCs. These receptors all come from a man in his thirties or forties in good health and CMV-seropositive. CDR3s leave out the opening cysteine and the closing phenylalanine or tryptophan. Clone size is stated in some rows and not others, as once, few, many or a class when expanded.

abundance: -; v_gene: TRBV4-1; CDR3aa: ASSQFGEKLF
abundance: -; v_gene: TRBV5-5; CDR3aa: ASTRGGTGGYEQY
abundance: -; v_gene: TRBV7-9; CDR3aa: ASSLGGPEAF
abundance: -; v_gene: TRBV5-3; CDR3aa: ARSPQLTGEETQY
abundance: -; v_gene: TRBV19; CDR3aa: ASSRQTGNYGYT
abundance: -; v_gene: TRBV5-6; CDR3aa: ASSLVWKTVSSYEQY
abundance: -; v_gene: TRBV7-3; CDR3aa: ASSWTGSTGELF
abundance: -; v_gene: TRBV28; CDR3aa: ASSGEGARGYT
abundance: once; v_gene: TRBV25-1; CDR3aa: ASSADTDNQPQH
abundance: -; v_gene: TRBV4-1; CDR3aa: ASSSRTENTEAF
abundance: -; v_gene: TRBV30; CDR3aa: AWVFDGQGFNEQF
abundance: -; v_gene: TRBV5-4; CDR3aa: ASSLALAGGGEQY
abundance: -; v_gene: TRBV20-1; CDR3aa: SAQEGVEQY
abundance: -; v_gene: TRBV11-2; CDR3aa: ASSFGTSTDTQY
abundance: -; v_gene: TRBV18; CDR3aa: ASSPSTGPNEKLF
abundance: -; v_gene: TRBV6-5; CDR3aa: ASHKDSYNEQF
abundance: -; v_gene: TRBV6-1; CDR3aa: ASSDLAGGHNEQF
abundance: -; v_gene: TRBV19; CDR3aa: ASSIYGTGIYTEAF
abundance: -; v_gene: TRBV4-3; CDR3aa: ASSQYIAGAYTSTDTQY
abundance: -; v_gene: TRBV19; CDR3aa: ASNNQGLAEKLF
abundance: -; v_gene: TRBV7-2; CDR3aa: ASSSRGTGELF
abundance: -; v_gene: TRBV20-1; CDR3aa: SAYRGETQY
abundance: -; v_gene: TRBV19; CDR3aa: ASRYSRGRTEAF
abundance: -; v_gene: TRBV7-2; CDR3aa: ASSPNRVYGYT
abundance: -; v_gene: TRBV9; CDR3aa: ASSVGGGQETQY
abundance: -; v_gene: TRBV9; CDR3aa: ASSVEAGGPTYEQY
abundance: -; v_gene: TRBV2; CDR3aa: ASSLLAGASIMDTQY
abundance: -; v_gene: TRBV18; CDR3aa: ASSPPYGNEKLF
abundance: -; v_gene: TRBV7-9; CDR3aa: ASSSDQGWTEAF
abundance: -; v_gene: TRBV7-2; CDR3aa: ASSLARLAGGLQSGANVLT